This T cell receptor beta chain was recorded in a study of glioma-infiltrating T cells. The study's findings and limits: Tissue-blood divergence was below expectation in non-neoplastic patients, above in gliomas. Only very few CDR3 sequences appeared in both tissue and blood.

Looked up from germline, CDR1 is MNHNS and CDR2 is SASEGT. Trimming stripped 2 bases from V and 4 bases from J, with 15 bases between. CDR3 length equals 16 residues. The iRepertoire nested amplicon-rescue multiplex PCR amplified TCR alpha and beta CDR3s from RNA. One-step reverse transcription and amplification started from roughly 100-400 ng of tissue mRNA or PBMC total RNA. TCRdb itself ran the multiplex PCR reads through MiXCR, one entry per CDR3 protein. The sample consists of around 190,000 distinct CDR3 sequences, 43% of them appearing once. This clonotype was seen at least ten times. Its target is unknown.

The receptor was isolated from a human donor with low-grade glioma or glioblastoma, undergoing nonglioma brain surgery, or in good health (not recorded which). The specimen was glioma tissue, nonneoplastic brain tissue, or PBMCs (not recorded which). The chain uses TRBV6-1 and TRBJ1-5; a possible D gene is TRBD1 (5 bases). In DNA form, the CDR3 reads TGTGCCAGCAGTGAAAGGGGAGGATCAGGGAATCAGCCCCAGCATTTT. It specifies CASSERGGSGNQPQHF.